The 29 T cell receptor beta chains reported below all come from one sample, sequenced in a study of control samples from healthy donors and cancer patients. Sequencing was performed with immunoSEQ multiplex PCR; in TCRdb, only in-frame clones are kept and a portion is missing. The sample yields about 140,000 clones, around nine tenths seen once. Sequencing was carried out using blood. The receptors were gathered from a woman in her 30s in good health.

The chain links TRBV29-1 to TRBJ1-1, with D perhaps matching TRBD1 (5 bases). The germline gives CDR1 SQVTM, CDR2 ANQGSEA. CDR3 length equals 12 residues. Trimming pared 7 bases from V and 4 bases from J, leaving 13 bases between. The CDR3 is CSAAQGGTEAFF. CDR3 in DNA: TGCAGCGCCGCCCAGGGAGGCACTGAAGCTTTCTTT. The full variable domain, with the rest looked up from reference TRBV29-1 and TRBJ1-1, is SAVISQKPSRDICQRGTSLTIQCQVDSQVTMMFWYRQQPGQSLTLIATANQGSEATYESGFVIDKFPISRPNLTFSTLTVSNMSPEDSSIYLCSAAQGGTEAFFGQGTRLTVV.

V is TRBV4-1 and J is TRBJ2-3, with D maybe TRBD2 (6 bases). The CDR3 contains 13 residues. The germline V and J ends were trimmed by 4 bases and 2 bases, with 7 bases remaining between them. Germline V CDR1 and CDR2: MGHRA, YSYEKL. The CDR3 loop reads CASSLADTDTQYF. The DNA for the CDR3 is TGCGCCAGCAGCCTAGCGGACACAGATACGCAGTATTTT.

The chain has TRBV30 and TRBJ1-1, with a tentative D call TRBD1 (5 bases). Germline CDR1 reads GTSNPN; CDR2 reads SVGIG (reference sequence). V was clipped by 0 bases and J by 5 bases, with 10 bases between them. The CDR3 is 13 residues long. The CDR3: CAWSVGGVTEAFF. The CDR3 nucleotides read TGTGCCTGGAGTGTCGGGGGGGTTACTGAAGCTTTCTTT.

The chain uses TRBV10-2 and TRBJ2-1; D not resolved. This CDR3 is built from 13 residues. Germline V gene sequence: CDR1 WSHSY, CDR2 SAAADI. V was pared by 4 bases and J by 7 bases, with 11 bases between. The CDR3 nucleotides are TGCGCCAGCAGTGGAATCGACGGTAATGAGCAGTTCTTC. It encodes CASSGIDGNEQFF.

The gene calls are TRBV28 and TRBJ1-2; D remains unclear. CDR1 and CDR2 from the germline V gene are MDHEN and SYDVKM. Between the trimmed V and J ends, which lost 3 bases and 8 bases, there was a span of 10 bases. This CDR3 comprises 12 residues. This chain's CDR3 is CASSFSVVGYTF. The DNA for the CDR3 is TGTGCCAGCAGTTTCAGCGTTGTGGGCTACACCTTC.

The V gene is TRBV20-1, the J gene TRBJ2-1; D is unclear. The V end lost 6 bases, the J end lost 5 bases, and 5 bases lay between the germline ends. Per the germline V gene, CDR1 is DFQATT and CDR2 is SNEGSKA (reference sequence). The CDR3 spans 10 residues. The DNA of the CDR3 is TGCAGTGCGGCGGACAATGAGCAGTTCTTC. Translating it yields CSAADNEQFF.

This clone has only one observation. Other DNA sequences in this specimen translate into the identical CDR3. The chain combines TRBV28 with TRBJ2-1, with 10 positions matching TRBD2. The CDR3 contains 14 residues. CDR1 and CDR2 from the germline V gene are MDHEN and SYDVKM. V lost 5 bases and J lost 4; bases outside the gene matches: 2. The CDR3 DNA follows: TGTGCCAGCAGTCTAGCGGGGGTTTACAATGAGCAGTTCTTC. Encoded protein: CASSLAGVYNEQFF.

The rearrangement uses TRBV19 and TRBJ2-6; D is perhaps TRBD1 or TRBD2 (5 bases each). This CDR3 has 17 residues. The V gene's germline CDR1 is LNHDA and CDR2 SQIVND (reference sequence). With 7 bases removed from V and 0 bases from J, the gap between germline ends came to 16 bases. The CDR3 spells CASNARGAPSGANVLTF. CDR3 DNA: TGTGCCAGTAATGCGAGAGGGGCCCCCTCTGGGGCCAACGTCCTGACTTTC.

V is TRBV7-2 and J is TRBJ2-2; no firm D call. Trimming shortened V by 0 bases and J by 3 bases, and 2 bases separated the two germline ends. CDR1 is SGHTA and CDR2 is FQGNSA in the germline V gene. This CDR3 region has 13 residues. The CDR3 nucleotides read TGTGCCAGCAGCTTAGCGTACACCGGGGAGCTGTTTTTT. Its protein is CASSLAYTGELFF.

This clone was found a few times. The chain joins TRBV7-6 to TRBJ2-6; D is unclear. Trimming left V 0 bases short and J 0 bases short, with 12 bases between. The length of the CDR3 is 18 residues. Germline assignment: CDR1 SGHVS and CDR2 FNYEAQ. CDR3 sequence reads: CASSLAPPLDSGANVLTF. CDR3 nucleotides: TGTGCCAGCAGCTTAGCGCCACCCCTGGACTCTGGGGCCAACGTCCTGACTTTC.

This clone was recorded once. This chain links TRBV3-1 (or the pseudogene TRBV3-2) with TRBJ2-3; D is possibly TRBD2 (5 bases). The CDR3 length is 16 residues. V was trimmed by 4 bases and J by 0 bases, leaving 14 bases between them. Germline loops: CDR1 LGHDT, CDR2 YNNKEL (reference sequence). The CDR3 spells CASSRVRSGSTDTQYF. The CDR3 DNA follows: TGTGCCAGCAGCCGGGTGAGGTCGGGGAGCACAGATACGCAGTATTTT.

This clone is a singleton in its sample. The rearrangement joins TRBV19 to TRBJ2-4; D assignment may be TRBD1 or TRBD2 (5 bases each). Trimming stripped 7 bases from V and 6 bases from J, with 13 bases between. The CDR3 is 13 residues long. Germline CDR1 LNHDA, CDR2 SQIVND (reference sequence). Here the CDR3 reads CASTQGPPNIQYF. The CDR3 DNA sequence: TGTGCCAGTACGCAGGGACCGCCAAACATTCAGTACTTC.

This clone appeared once. This chain connects TRBV28 to TRBJ1-2; the D is unclear. Looked up from germline, CDR1 is MDHEN and CDR2 is SYDVKM. The ends were cut back, 6 bases at V and 4 bases at J, with 15 bases in the middle. This CDR3 is built from 14 residues. CDR3 bases: TGTGCCAGCAGCCCCCCGGCAGCTCGCTATGGCTACACCTTC. Its translation: CASSPPAARYGYTF.

The V and J genes are TRBV6-5 and TRBJ1-2; 9 positions match TRBD1. The J segment lost 8 bases and the V segment lost 9 bases, leaving 7 bases of the junction unmatched. Germline V gives CDR1 MNHEY, CDR2 SVGAGI. This CDR3 contains 12 residues. The CDR3 here is CARGDRGYGYTF. DNA for the CDR3: TGTGCCAGGGGAGACAGGGGGTACGGCTACACCTTC.

V gene TRBV6-5 combines with J gene TRBJ2-6; unclear D gene. V was cut by 7 bases and J by 4 bases, with 14 bases left in between. CDR1 is MNHEY, CDR2 SVGAGI, per germline. The CDR3 is 15 residues long. CDR3 sequence (DNA): TGTGCCAGCATAGGTGGGAAGGCCGGGGCCAACGTCCTGACTTTC. Its protein product is CASIGGKAGANVLTF.

As regards this clone: The same CDR3 also results from other DNA sequences found in this sample. The chain is built from TRBV27 and TRBJ2-5; possible D gene TRBD2, 5 bases. The V gene lost 2 bases and the J gene lost 1 base, with 5 bases spanning the gap. There are 13 residues in the CDR3. CDR1 and CDR2 (germline): MNHEY, SMNVEV (reference sequence). The CDR3 loop is CASSLSGQETQYF. The DNA of the CDR3 is TGTGCCAGCAGTTTAAGCGGCCAAGAGACCCAGTACTTC.

The chain uses TRBV19 and TRBJ1-1; tentatively, D is TRBD1 (5 bases). V dropped 10 bases and J dropped 4 bases, with 10 bases sitting between them. This CDR3 contains 11 residues. Germline values: CDR1 LNHDA, CDR2 SQIVND (reference sequence). CDR3 DNA sequence: TGTGCCACTTCAGGGTTCACTGAAGCTTTCTTT. Translating gives CATSGFTEAFF.

The chain employs TRBV5-1 and TRBJ2-6; the D call may be TRBD1 or TRBD2 (5 bases each). The V end was cut by 5 bases, the J end by 1 base, with 7 bases between. Germline-derived CDR1 and CDR2 are SGHRS and YFSETQ. The CDR3 totals 14 residues. The CDR3 sequence is CASREGSGANVLTF. The CDR3 region has the DNA TGCGCCAGCAGAGAGGGGTCTGGGGCCAACGTCCTGACTTTC.

V usage is TRBV30 and J usage is TRBJ1-6; D is undetermined. This CDR3 spans 15 amino acids. V shed 1 base and J shed 2 bases, with 9 bases lying between them. Germline CDR1 reads GTSNPN; CDR2 reads SVGIG (reference sequence). This CDR3 is CAWSGSVAYNSPLHF. The CDR3 DNA follows: TGTGCCTGGAGTGGCTCAGTAGCCTATAATTCACCCCTCCACTTT.

This clone has just a few counts. The V and J genes are TRBV29-1 and TRBJ2-3; possible D gene TRBD2, 5 bases. Germline V lookup: CDR1 SQVTM, CDR2 ANQGSEA. V was pared by 1 base and J by 4 bases, with 12 bases between. CDR3 length: 14 residues. CDR3 amino acids: CSVEVIGVADTQYF. DNA of the CDR3: TGCAGCGTTGAAGTGATCGGGGTCGCAGATACGCAGTATTTT.

CDR3 in DNA: TGTGCCCTCTCGGAAGGGCTCGGGGCCAACGTCCTGACTTTC. It encodes CALSEGLGANVLTF. The rearrangement links TRBV7-7 to TRBJ2-6; D is unclear. The length of the CDR3 is 14 residues. With 11 bases removed from V and 4 bases from J, the gap between germline ends came to 15 bases. CDR1 SSHAT and CDR2 FNYEAQ come from the germline V gene (reference sequence).

This clone was observed a single time. The V call is TRBV27, the J call TRBJ1-5; D might be TRBD1 (5 bases). The V and J ends lost 4 bases and 5 bases respectively, with 18 bases between them. Germline lookup yields CDR1 MNHEY and CDR2 SMNVEV (reference sequence). The CDR3 extends over 16 amino acids. CDR3 protein: CASSSSQGILHQPQHF. The CDR3 region has the DNA TGTGCCAGCAGTTCCTCCCAGGGAATCCTCCATCAGCCCCAGCATTTT.

CDR3 region: CASSLGTPTGNTEAFF. The CDR3 nucleotides are TGTGCCAGCAGCCTCGGAACCCCGACGGGGAACACTGAAGCTTTCTTT. The chain carries TRBV14 and TRBJ1-1; D unclear. The CDR3 is 16 amino acids. Trimming pared 4 bases from V and 1 base from J, leaving 16 bases between. Germline CDR1 is SGHDN and CDR2 is FVKESK.

The chain combines TRBV5-1 with TRBJ1-5; 7 bases match TRBD1. This CDR3 comprises 17 residues. J lost 3 bases, V lost 1 base, and 10 bases had no gene match. Germline CDR1 reads SGHRS; CDR2 reads YFSETQ. CDR3 DNA: TGCGCCAGCAGCTTGACCGCCGGGACAGCAAACAATCAGCCCCAGCATTTT. It yields the protein CASSLTAGTANNQPQHF.

This clone is a singleton in its sample. This chain uses TRBV9 with TRBJ2-3; possibly TRBD1 for D (6 bases). The CDR3 consists of 15 residues. V gave up 0 bases and J gave up 4 bases, with 12 bases separating them. CDR1 SGDLS and CDR2 YYNGEE come from the germline V gene. The CDR3 sequence is CASSVAIQGPDTQYF. The CDR3 region has the DNA TGTGCCAGCAGCGTAGCAATACAGGGCCCAGATACGCAGTATTTT.

The rearrangement links TRBV6-6 to TRBJ2-1; D may be TRBD2 (5 bases). V was clipped by 7 bases and J by 7 bases, with 5 bases between them. The germline CDR1 and CDR2 sequences are MNHNY and SVGAGI (reference sequence). The length of the CDR3 is 10 residues. The CDR3 region has the DNA TGTGCCAGCACGGGAAATGAGCAGTTCTTC. This sequence encodes CASTGNEQFF.

The chain is built from TRBV5-1 and TRBJ1-2; no reliable D call. CDR3 length: 13 amino acids. Trimming stripped 4 bases from V and 0 bases from J, with 7 bases between. From germline, CDR1 is SGHRS and CDR2 YFSETQ. In DNA form, the CDR3 reads TGCGCCAGCAGCGCCCTCACTAACTATGGCTACACCTTC. It codes for CASSALTNYGYTF.

CDR3 bases: TGTGCCAGCAGCCGCGGCTCTTTCTCTGGGGCCAACGTCCTGACTTTC. It is translated as CASSRGSFSGANVLTF. V usage is TRBV11-3 and J usage is TRBJ2-6; D remains unclear. Trimming left V 5 bases short and J 0 bases short, with 11 bases between. The CDR3 has 16 amino acids. Germline assignment: CDR1 SGHNT and CDR2 YENEEA.

V and J are TRBV7-9 and TRBJ2-3, with 7 bases that match TRBD1. The CDR3 extends over 15 amino acids. V lost 6 bases, J lost 9 bases, and 15 bases stayed unmatched. The germline V gene has CDR1 SEHNR and CDR2 FQNEAQ (reference sequence). The CDR3 sequence: CASSLSGTAKGTQYF. The CDR3 bases are TGTGCCAGCAGTCTATCCGGGACAGCCAAGGGGACGCAGTATTTT.